Here is one TCR beta chain with its context. CDR3 length: 17 residues. V lost 2 bases to trimming and J lost 3 bases; unmatched junction nucleotides: 7. Germline CDR1 is MNHEY and CDR2 is SVGAGI. This specimen belongs to a study of T cells after yellow fever vaccination. Across the study: SMART-Seq v4 Ultra Low Input served to prepare low-cell-number fractions.

For TCR, cDNA came from 5'RACE template switching, which added a universal primer site and UMIs. In TCRdb, the 5' RACE reads were re-called with MiXCR into one record per CDR3 protein. The data hold around 400,000 distinct CDR3 sequences, with 9.5% to 13% observed a single time. The source was PBMCs, collected on the day of the first yellow fever vaccination. The rearrangement joins TRBV6-5 to TRBJ2-5; 12 bases fit TRBD2. This sequence originates from a man aged 18 to 30 who received the YFV17D yellow fever vaccine. CDR3 residues: CASSYTGLAGHKETQYF. In DNA form, the CDR3 reads TGTGCCAGCAGTTACACGGGACTAGCGGGCCATAAAGAGACCCAGTACTTC.